The 27 T cell receptor beta chains listed next were all sequenced from one sample in a study of T cell clones after liver transplantation. Profiling relied on immunoSEQ multiplex PCR, and the TCRdb table lists in-frame clones only, not all of them. The sample lists 50,000 to 55,000 clones; 55% to 75% were seen once. The sequencing used CD4+ T cells from blood, collected approximately 54 months after liver transplant. These receptors were collected from a human patient who received a liver transplant. These T cells may partly come from the graft donor.

This clone was observed a handful of times. V gene TRBV10-2 combines with J gene TRBJ2-1; 10 bases agree with TRBD2. The CDR3 is made up of 16 amino acids. Germline-derived CDR1 and CDR2 are WSHSY and SAAADI. The ends lost 6 bases at V and 0 bases at J; junction bases unmatched: 5. In DNA form, the CDR3 reads TGCGCCAGCAGGAGCGGGGGGGCAAGCTCCTACAATGAGCAGTTCTTC. Encoded protein: CASRSGGASSYNEQFF.

The gene calls are TRBV7-2 and TRBJ1-5; no reliable D call. CDR1 and CDR2 (germline): SGHTA, FQGNSA. Trimming took off 1 base at V and 4 bases at J, with 5 bases between the two ends. The CDR3 loop spans 13 amino acids. The CDR3 loop reads CASSLEENQPQHF. Written as DNA, the CDR3 is TGTGCCAGCAGCTTAGAAGAGAATCAGCCCCAGCATTTT.

The chain combines TRBV10-2 with TRBJ1-5, with D unresolved. V was pared by 4 bases and J by 3 bases, with 7 bases between. Germline V gene data show CDR1 as WSHSY and CDR2 as SAAADI. The CDR3 extends over 13 amino acids. This CDR3 is CASSGGYNQPQHF. CDR3 nucleotide sequence: TGCGCCAGCAGTGGGGGTTACAATCAGCCCCAGCATTTT.

This rearrangement joins TRBV18 to TRBJ1-6; 7 bases line up with TRBD1. The CDR3 consists of 15 residues. J gave up 8 bases and V 3 bases, and 7 bases lay outside the gene matches. Germline CDR1 reads KGHSH; CDR2 reads LQKENI. CDR3 in amino acids: CASSPSNRGDSPLHF. Written as DNA, the CDR3 is TGTGCCAGCTCACCCTCCAACAGGGGTGATTCACCCCTCCACTTT.

The chain links TRBV5-1 to TRBJ1-5; D gene ambiguous. CDR3 length: 14 residues. CDR1 is SGHRS and CDR2 is YFSETQ in the germline V gene. Trimming stripped 5 bases from V and 6 bases from J, with 15 bases between. For the CDR3, the DNA is TGCGCCAGCAGTTATGACATCGGGAGTCAGCCCCAGCATTTT. Protein product: CASSYDIGSQPQHF.

This chain joins TRBV10-3 and TRBJ1-6, with D maybe TRBD1 (6 bases). This CDR3 region has 16 residues. With 4 bases removed from V and 8 bases from J, the gap between germline ends came to 18 bases. Germline assignment: CDR1 ENHRY and CDR2 SYGVKD. In DNA, the CDR3 is TGTGCCATCAGTGGGGGGAAGGGACAAATCTATTCACCCCTCCACTTT. It specifies CAISGGKGQIYSPLHF.

The chain joins TRBV28 to TRBJ2-4; no firm D call. CDR1 and CDR2 from the germline V gene are MDHEN and SYDVKM. The CDR3 length is 14 residues. Trimming cost V 3 bases and J 2 bases, with 8 bases left between them. As DNA, the CDR3 is TGTGCCAGCAGTTTGGGTGGTACCAAAAACATTCAGTACTTC. It specifies CASSLGGTKNIQYF.

The chain links TRBV5-1 to TRBJ1-5; D not certain. This CDR3 contains 17 residues. CDR1 and CDR2 (germline): SGHRS, YFSETQ. Trimming took off 0 bases at V and 4 bases at J, with 17 bases between the two ends. The CDR3, as DNA: TGCGCCAGCAGCTTGGACCCTCCTGGGTCGGCGAATCAGCCCCAGCATTTT. This encodes CASSLDPPGSANQPQHF.

CDR3 nucleotides: TGTGCCAGCAGCCCGGGGGGGAGCACAGATACGCAGTATTTT. It specifies CASSPGGSTDTQYF. This rearrangement joins TRBV5-8 to TRBJ2-3, with 8 bases matching TRBD2. Germline CDR1 and CDR2: SGHTS and YDEGEE. The trim removed 4 bases at V and 0 bases at J, leaving 1 base unmatched. CDR3 length: 14 residues. Supplemented by reference TRBV5-8 and TRBJ2-3, the full variable domain reads EAGVTQSPTHLIKTRGQQATLRCSPISGHTSVYWYQQALGLGLQFLLWYDEGEERNRGNFPPRFSGRQFPNYSSELNVNALELEDSALYLCASSPGGSTDTQYFGPGTRLTVL.

V is TRBV2 and J is TRBJ1-4; the match to TRBD1 covers 8 bases. Germline CDR1 SNHLY, CDR2 FYNNEI. The trim removed 5 bases at V and 6 bases at J, leaving 8 bases unmatched. The CDR3 runs 15 residues. The CDR3 is CASSRPRGRDEKLFF. The CDR3 DNA follows: TGTGCCAGCAGTCGCCCCAGGGGGCGAGATGAAAAACTGTTTTTT.

The rearrangement links TRBV7-3 to TRBJ1-2, with unresolved D. In germline, CDR1 is SGHTA, CDR2 FQGTGA. Trimming took off 5 bases at V and 5 bases at J, with 18 bases between the two ends. This CDR3 has 15 residues. The CDR3 reads CASSPGVGDTYGYTF. The CDR3 DNA sequence: TGTGCCAGCAGCCCCGGCGTCGGGGATACTTATGGCTACACCTTC.

This chain connects TRBV10-3 to TRBJ2-7, with 13 bases aligning to TRBD2. Germline CDR1 reads ENHRY; CDR2 reads SYGVKD. The ends lost 3 bases at V and 8 bases at J; junction bases unmatched: 10. The length of the CDR3 is 16 residues. CDR3 nucleotide sequence: TGTGCCATCAGTGACAACGTCGGGACTAGCGGGGATAAGCAGTACTTC. Residues: CAISDNVGTSGDKQYF.

V and J are TRBV6-7 and TRBJ2-2; D is undetermined. TRBV6-7 is placed among ORFs of uncertain function. Trimming pared 2 bases from V and 6 bases from J, leaving 10 bases between. The CDR3 is made up of 14 amino acids. The CDR3 bases are TGTGCCAGCAGTTACCCCTCTTGGGCCGGGGAGCTGTTTTTT. It specifies CASSYPSWAGELFF.

The CDR3 region has the DNA TGTGCCAGCAGTTATTTCGGAGAGACTGAAGCTTTCTTT. It yields the protein CASSYFGETEAFF. The V and J genes are TRBV6-6 and TRBJ1-1; D uncertain. Between the trimmed V and J ends, which lost 3 bases and 5 bases, there was a span of 10 bases. The germline V gene encodes CDR1 MNHNY and CDR2 SVGAGI (reference sequence). There are 13 residues in the CDR3.

The chain recombines TRBV7-9 with TRBJ2-7; 7 bases line up with TRBD1. The V gene end was trimmed by 5 bases and the J gene end by 3 bases; junction bases not matched to a gene: 13. The CDR3 extends over 16 amino acids. Germline-derived CDR1 and CDR2 are SEHNR and FQNEAQ (reference sequence). CDR3: CASSLGGMTGSYEQYF. The CDR3 region has the DNA TGTGCCAGCAGCCTAGGCGGAATGACAGGGAGCTACGAGCAGTACTTC.

This clone was recorded once. The J gene is TRBJ1-5, the V gene TRBV6-4; D is unresolved. There are 13 residues in the CDR3. Trimming took off 2 bases at V and 9 bases at J, with 11 bases between the two ends. Germline V lookup: CDR1 MRHNA, CDR2 SNTAGT. CDR3 coding DNA: TGTGCCAGCAGTGACGAATCCTGGGGGCCCCAGCATTTT. Encoded protein: CASSDESWGPQHF.

The chain is built from TRBV19 and TRBJ1-4, with a weak D call TRBD1 (6 bases). The V end lost 4 bases, the J end lost 0 bases, and 9 bases lay between the germline ends. This CDR3 is 15 amino acids long. Germline V gene lookup returns CDR1 LNHDA and CDR2 SQIVND (reference sequence). The CDR3 nucleotides read TGTGCCAGTAGTACAGGACAGACAACTAATGAAAAACTGTTTTTT. It codes for CASSTGQTTNEKLFF. Supplemented by reference TRBV19 and TRBJ1-4, the full variable domain reads DGGITQSPKYLFRKEGQNVTLSCEQNLNHDAMYWYRQDPGQGLRLIYYSQIVNDFQKGDIAEGYSVSREKKESFPLTVTSAQKNPTAFYLCASSTGQTTNEKLFFGSGTQLSVL.

The rearrangement links TRBV29-1 to TRBJ1-1; D is uncertain. V lost 6 bases to trimming and J lost 10 bases, with 15 bases between them. This CDR3 region has 11 residues. Per germline, CDR1 SQVTM and CDR2 ANQGSEA. In DNA form, the CDR3 reads TGCAGCGTAGATGGTACCTTGTCAGCTTTCTTT. It encodes CSVDGTLSAFF.

The chain joins TRBV4-1 to TRBJ1-3, with D unclear. The CDR3 consists of 15 residues. V was shortened by 2 bases and J by 8 bases, with 16 bases between the two germline ends. Germline V gene data show CDR1 as MGHRA and CDR2 as YSYEKL. The CDR3 sequence is CASSQSPQRGDTIYF. CDR3 nucleotides: TGCGCCAGCAGCCAAAGCCCACAGAGAGGAGACACCATATATTTT.

In this sample, this clone turned up many times. The chain recombines TRBV4-2 with TRBJ1-5; no definite D call. The germline V and J ends were trimmed by 1 base and 3 bases, with 7 bases remaining between them. The germline gives CDR1 LGHNA, CDR2 YNFKEQ. The length of the CDR3 is 14 residues. The DNA for the CDR3 is TGTGCCAGCAGCCAAGGAACGGTCAATCAGCCCCAGCATTTT. Protein product: CASSQGTVNQPQHF.

This sequence joins TRBV19 and TRBJ1-1, with 10 nucleotides matching TRBD1. Germline lookup yields CDR1 LNHDA and CDR2 SQIVND (reference sequence). Unmatched junction bases numbered 5, after V lost 3 bases and J lost 4 bases. CDR3 length: 15 residues. CDR3 bases: TGTGCCAGTAGTATGGGACAGGGGCAAACCACTGAAGCTTTCTTT. Protein: CASSMGQGQTTEAFF.

This sequence joins TRBV19 and TRBJ2-7; 10 positions match TRBD1. With V trimmed by 4 bases and J by 2 bases, 2 bases remained unmatched. In germline, CDR1 is LNHDA, CDR2 SQIVND (reference sequence). This CDR3 spans 14 amino acids. The CDR3 loop reads CASSTGQGTYEQYF. CDR3 bases: TGTGCCAGTAGTACGGGACAGGGGACCTACGAGCAGTACTTC.

V gene TRBV11-3 combines with J gene TRBJ2-1; D is unclear. The ends were cut back, 0 bases at V and 5 bases at J, with 5 bases in the middle. Germline V CDR1 and CDR2: SGHNT, YENEEA. The CDR3 is 13 amino acids. The CDR3 loop reads CASSLEGNNEQFF. CDR3 coding DNA: TGTGCCAGCAGCTTAGAGGGGAACAATGAGCAGTTCTTC.

The chain combines TRBV9 with TRBJ1-1; D gene unclear. In germline, CDR1 is SGDLS, CDR2 YYNGEE. The CDR3 sequence is 13 residues long. Deletions cut 1 base from V and 1 base from J, with 5 bases between. Here the CDR3 DNA reads TGTGCCAGCAGCGTACAAACGAACACTGAAGCTTTCTTT. It codes for CASSVQTNTEAFF.

The chain combines TRBV7-2 with TRBJ2-1; D uncertain. The germline V and J ends were trimmed by 6 bases and 0 bases, with 12 bases remaining between them. The CDR3 consists of 15 residues. CDR1 SGHTA and CDR2 FQGNSA come from the germline V gene. CDR3 nucleotides: TGTGCCAGCAGATTCGACGAGCTCTCCTACAATGAGCAGTTCTTC. Protein sequence: CASRFDELSYNEQFF.

The chain has TRBV7-8 and TRBJ2-3, with TRBD2 as a possible D gene (6 bases). CDR3 length equals 14 residues. In germline, CDR1 is SGHVS, CDR2 FQNEAQ. Trimming shortened V by 4 bases and J by 5 bases, and 13 bases separated the two germline ends. The CDR3 loop reads CASSSTSYKDTQYF. Written as DNA, the CDR3 is TGTGCCAGCAGCTCAACTAGCTACAAAGATACGCAGTATTTT.

This clone has just a few counts. The rearrangement joins TRBV6-4 to TRBJ2-7; perhaps TRBD2 as D (5 bases). Trimming stripped 6 bases from V and 1 base from J, with 13 bases between. The CDR3 is 14 amino acids. Germline V lookup: CDR1 MRHNA, CDR2 SNTAGT. The DNA for the CDR3 is TGTGCCAGCAGCCGGGAATTAGGATCCTACGAGCAGTACTTC. Encoded protein: CASSRELGSYEQYF.